This section outlines one T cell receptor (beta chain) sequence together with its context. Its antigen is not yet known. No much larger clone exists at a distance of one base, and base qualities are not known. This sample was taken from a study of blood T cell repertoires in COVID-19 (TCRdb year 2020). Some background on the complete study: The collaborator samples originated in the United States, Italy and Spain and spanned the acute and convalescent phases of COVID-19. The prospective study material was composed of cDNA or gDNA derived from T cells, B-cell-depleted T cells, or PBMCs. Deeply sampled blood TCRbeta repertoires from subjects exposed to, actively infected with, or recovered from COVID-19 were included in the dataset. The repertoires were released in a freely available public database intended as a resource for research on the immune response to SARS-CoV-2. Samples were obtained from the ongoing ImmuneRACE study (first 160 participants) and from 1,254 subjects provided by 6 global collaborators. Nearly every sample came with metadata listing a de-identified subject ID, COVID-19 status, age in years and sex. Where available, HLA class I and class II types were taken from metadata supplied by the sample provider and were not determined by assay-based typing.

Here is what the overall study found, with its caveats: The amount of clinical and demographic metadata varied by source and participant and was provided uncurated.

TCRbeta CDR3 regions were amplified from genomic DNA using the immunoSEQ Assay, a bias-controlled multiplex PCR. The authors processed their data as follows. Nucleated cell counts per sample were estimated from amplification of reference gene primers within the assay. To quantify the absolute abundance of each unique TCRbeta CDR3 rearrangement, sequence reads were collapsed and filtered. Productive Simpson clonality was computed per sample as the square root of Simpson's diversity index over productive rearrangements. TCRdb mirrors the immuneACCESS table, restricted to in-frame sequences. Some clones are absent from its copies; in checked studies, under half trace to an unresolved V gene, and the reason for the others is unknown. Clone size and the V and J calls come from that table; the DNA yielded D and trimming. This sample holds about 77,000 clones; roughly 90% were observed only once. The ten largest clones represent about 17% of the sample.

Whole blood was collected in K2EDTA tubes by collaborating institutions according to the institutions' own protocols. For TCRbeta analysis, collaborators shipped samples in one of three forms: frozen whole blood, isolated PBMCs, or DNA extracted from either of those sample types. As encoded in the germline V gene (reference sequence), CDR1 is GTSNPN while CDR2 is SVGIG. V and J are trimmed by 3 bases and 4 bases, and the gene matches miss 14 bases of the junction. Its CDR3 holds 17 amino acids, cysteine through phenylalanine. Only the CDR3 region is kept as DNA, spanning 51 bases read in frame from base 1.

The sequence is built from TRBV30 and TRBJ2-5; 10 central nucleotides agree with TRBD2. The sample comprised peripheral blood. This clonotype originated in a woman of 80 years or more with active or convalescent COVID-19. The DNA sequence is TGTGCCTGGAGCCGAGAGCGGGGGGGCCGATTTGGAGAGACCCAGTACTTC. The translation is CAWSRERGGRFGETQYF.